These 13 T cell receptor beta chains were sequenced from one sample in a study of Ad26.COV2.S vaccination and SARS-CoV-2 variants. Sequenced by immunoSEQ multiplex PCR; TCRdb stores in-frame clones only, minus some. The table lists about 480,000 clones, 87% of them singletons. Treatment here: around 19 received Ad26.COV2.S at low or high dose, single or two shots; 5 received placebo; per-sample allocation not given. The investigators took samples on day 63 after the first vaccine or placebo injection. Source: peripheral blood, taken in a trial of Ad26.COV2.S vaccine versus placebo. All receptors come from a person between 18 and 60 years old who received the Ad26.COV2.S COVID-19 vaccine or a placebo.

The rearrangement uses TRBV27 and TRBJ2-3; 10 bases align to TRBD1. V dropped 5 bases and J dropped 3; count of bases not matched to a gene: 2. The CDR3 has 14 amino acids. Germline assignment: CDR1 MNHEY and CDR2 SMNVEV (reference sequence). This CDR3 reads CASSRDRGTDTQYF. The CDR3, as DNA: TGTGCCAGCAGTAGGGACAGGGGTACAGATACGCAGTATTTT.

J is TRBJ2-7 and V is TRBV4-1; TRBD2 matches 9 bases. With V trimmed by 1 base and J by 2 bases, 3 bases remained unmatched. CDR1 and CDR2 from the germline V gene are MGHRA and YSYEKL. The CDR3 spans 15 residues. CDR3: CASSQVRTSAYEQYF. The CDR3 DNA follows: TGCGCCAGCAGCCAAGTCAGGACTAGCGCCTACGAGCAGTACTTC.

V is TRBV4-3 and J is TRBJ2-3; 9 positions agree with TRBD1. This CDR3 region has 15 residues. Germline CDR1 and CDR2: LGHNA and YSLEER. With 2 bases clipped from V and 4 bases from J, the junction kept 4 bases outside the gene matches. CDR3 loop: CASSQQGQGADTQYF. CDR3 DNA: TGCGCCAGCAGCCAACAGGGACAGGGCGCAGATACGCAGTATTTT.

The rearrangement links TRBV7-2 to TRBJ2-1; D might be TRBD2 (6 bases). The CDR3 consists of 16 residues. In germline, CDR1 is SGHTA, CDR2 FQGNSA. Trimming removed 8 bases at V and 4 bases at J, with 21 bases between. The CDR3 loop is CASRATFGTSYNEQFF. For the CDR3, the DNA is TGTGCCAGCCGAGCGACGTTCGGGACTTCTTACAATGAGCAGTTCTTC. Full variable domain (rest looked up from reference TRBV7-2 and TRBJ2-1): GAGVSQSPSNKVTEKGKDVELRCDPISGHTALYWYRQSLGQGLEFLIYFQGNSAPDKSGLPSDRFSAERTGGSVSTLTIQRTQQEDSAVYLCASRATFGTSYNEQFFGPGTRLTVL.

This clone showed up just once. The CDR3 loop reads CASSPDRGYGYTF. The CDR3 DNA is TGTGCCAGCAGCCCCGACAGGGGCTATGGCTACACCTTC. The chain has TRBV7-9 and TRBJ1-2; 8 positions agree with TRBD1. This CDR3 is 13 amino acids long. The germline V gene has CDR1 SEHNR and CDR2 FQNEAQ (reference sequence). V was pared by 5 bases and J by 4 bases, with 3 bases of the junction left unmatched.

This chain joins TRBV11-3 and TRBJ2-1; 8 bases are a match to TRBD2. There are 15 residues in the CDR3. With 1 base clipped from V and 7 bases from J, the junction kept 6 bases outside the gene matches. The V gene's germline CDR1 is SGHNT and CDR2 YENEEA. In DNA, the CDR3 is TGTGCCAGCAGCTTAGGGGCGGGAGGTCGAAATGAGCAGTTCTTC. This encodes CASSLGAGGRNEQFF.

The V gene is TRBV10-3, the J gene TRBJ2-3; no clear D gene. V gave up 2 bases and J gave up 4 bases, with 7 bases separating them. The CDR3 is 13 residues long. In germline, CDR1 is ENHRY, CDR2 SYGVKD. The CDR3 here is CAISEQLADTQYF. CDR3 DNA: TGTGCCATCAGTGAGCAACTGGCAGATACGCAGTATTTT.

The V and J genes are TRBV29-1 and TRBJ2-5; D is unresolved. Germline loops: CDR1 SQVTM, CDR2 ANQGSEA. The V gene lost 4 bases and the J gene lost 2 bases, with 8 bases spanning the gap. The length of the CDR3 is 12 residues. The CDR3 DNA reads as TGCAGCGTTGGCAGACTTCAAGAGACCCAGTACTTC. It specifies CSVGRLQETQYF.

The rearrangement uses TRBV6-2 or TRBV6-3 and TRBJ1-2; D is uncertain. The V gene's germline CDR1 is MNHEY and CDR2 SVGEGT. V was clipped by 5 bases and J by 7 bases, with 11 bases between them. The CDR3 loop spans 12 amino acids. The CDR3 nucleotides read TGTGCCAGCAGTGACCAACACGGTGGCTACACCTTC. Translated: CASSDQHGGYTF.

In this sample, this clone turned up a few times. This chain connects TRBV29-1 to TRBJ2-1; D tentatively fits TRBD1 or TRBD2 (6 bases each). Trimming took off 8 bases at V and 4 bases at J, with 18 bases between the two ends. From germline, CDR1 is SQVTM and CDR2 ANQGSEA. This CDR3 comprises 14 residues. CDR3 bases: TGCAGCACTCTAGGGGGAGGTCTTTACAATGAGCAGTTCTTC. This encodes CSTLGGGLYNEQFF.

V usage is TRBV11-3 and J usage is TRBJ2-2; the D call may be TRBD1 or TRBD2 (6 bases each). The CDR3 contains 15 residues. V was shortened by 3 bases and J by 2 bases, with 10 bases between the two germline ends. Germline assignment: CDR1 SGHNT and CDR2 YENEEA. CDR3 sequence (DNA): TGTGCCAGCAGCTTTAAGGGGGGAAACACCGGGGAGCTGTTTTTT. Translating it yields CASSFKGGNTGELFF.

The chain carries TRBV18 and TRBJ1-1, with 9 positions matching TRBD1. J gave up 4 bases and V 11 bases, and 8 bases lay outside the gene matches. Germline V gene sequence: CDR1 KGHSH, CDR2 LQKENI. The CDR3 sequence is 13 residues long. In DNA, the CDR3 is TGTGCCGGAAAACAGGGGGCGAGCACTGAAGCTTTCTTT. Protein: CAGKQGASTEAFF.

The chain joins TRBV27 to TRBJ2-2, with a weak D call TRBD1 (7 bases). The CDR3 runs 17 residues. Germline V gene sequence: CDR1 MNHEY, CDR2 SMNVEV (reference sequence). With 6 bases removed from V and 4 bases from J, the gap between germline ends came to 21 bases. CDR3 sequence: CASRPPGVAGGTGELFF. CDR3 DNA: TGTGCCAGCAGGCCACCGGGGGTGGCAGGGGGCACCGGGGAGCTGTTTTTT.